Presented here are 32 T cell receptor beta chains from one specimen sequenced in a study of T-cell reconstitution after alpha-beta-depleted transplantation in children. Researchers prepared the TCRbeta library using unique molecular identifiers, the study reports. Via MiXCR, TCRdb re-called the PCR reads, giving one row per CDR3 protein. Of approximately 240,000 distinct CDR3 sequences in the sample, 9.7% were seen once. This specimen was PBMCs from the stem cell graft donor, taken from the stem cell graft. The receptors shown here come from a human donor who donated a stem cell graft to a child with SCID.

This clonotype has only a few counts. The CDR3 DNA reads TGTGCCATCAGTGACAGTGTCCAAGAGACCCAGTACTTC. Protein sequence: CAISDSVQETQYF. V is TRBV10-3 and J is TRBJ2-5, with D unresolved. Trimming stripped 3 bases from V and 1 base from J, with 6 bases between. CDR3 size: 13 residues. Germline V gene sequence: CDR1 ENHRY, CDR2 SYGVKD.

This clonotype was seen only a few times. A read error may explain this, as a much larger clone is one base away. This sequence joins TRBV3-1 and TRBJ1-2, with 7 positions matching TRBD1. There are 15 residues in the CDR3. Germline CDR1 reads LGHDT; CDR2 reads YNNKEL (reference sequence). In DNA, the CDR3 is TGTGCCAGCAGCCTGCAAGTAGGACAGGTCTATGGCGACACCTTC. Translation gives CASSLQVGQVYGDTF.

This clonotype was observed many times. The chain has TRBV29-1 and TRBJ2-3, with TRBD2 matching 7 bases. The germline CDR1 and CDR2 sequences are SQVTM and ANQGSEA. This CDR3 spans 15 amino acids. Losses at the gene ends were 1 base for V and 3 bases for J; bases not matched to a gene: 7. CDR3 protein: CSVEASGTITDTQYF. The CDR3 nucleotides are TGCAGCGTTGAAGCTTCCGGGACTATAACAGATACGCAGTATTTT.

The sample holds many counts of this clonotype. The chain couples TRBV12-3 or TRBV12-4 to TRBJ2-3; unclear D gene. CDR3 length: 14 residues. The V and J ends lost 5 bases and 0 bases respectively, with 9 bases between them. CDR3 sequence (DNA): TGTGCCAGCAGTCGGACGGACAGCACAGATACGCAGTATTTT. It codes for CASSRTDSTDTQYF.

This clonotype was detected ten times or more. This rearrangement joins TRBV20-1 to TRBJ2-5; D might be TRBD1 or TRBD2, each matching 5 bases. The V end was cut by 5 bases, the J end by 5 bases, with 15 bases between. This CDR3 spans 13 amino acids. From germline, CDR1 is DFQATT and CDR2 SNEGSKA (reference sequence). The CDR3 reads CSAQLGVGETQYF. The CDR3 DNA sequence: TGCAGTGCTCAACTGGGGGTGGGGGAGACCCAGTACTTC.

On this clonotype itself: Given a much more abundant clone one base away, this may be a read error. V is TRBV4-1 and J is TRBJ2-1; TRBD2 agrees at 7 bases. This CDR3 contains 18 residues. Germline V lookup: CDR1 MGHRA, CDR2 YSYEKL. This CDR3 reads CASSQVPGGWAPYNEQSF. The CDR3 DNA reads as TGCGCCAGCAGCCAAGTGCCCGGGGGGTGGGCCCCCTACAATGAGCAGTCCTTC.

The chain links TRBV5-1 to TRBJ1-1, with D unclear. The germline V gene encodes CDR1 SGHRS and CDR2 YFSETQ. The ends were cut back, 0 bases at V and 8 bases at J, with 8 bases in the middle. This CDR3 contains 12 residues. CDR3 sequence (DNA): TGCGCCAGCAGCTTGGATAGGGTCGAAGCTTTCTTT. Residues: CASSLDRVEAFF.

This clonotype was counted at least ten times. The V and J genes are TRBV5-4 and TRBJ2-1; the D call may be TRBD1 or TRBD2 (6 bases each). The ends were cut back, 0 bases at V and 7 bases at J, with 14 bases in the middle. The V gene's germline CDR1 is SGHNT and CDR2 YYREEE (reference sequence). There are 15 residues in the CDR3. Here the CDR3 DNA reads TGTGCCAGCAGCTTGGGTTGGGGGGCCTTGAATGAGCAGTTCTTC. Amino acid sequence: CASSLGWGALNEQFF.

This clonotype showed up many times. The rearrangement joins TRBV20-1 to TRBJ2-5; 7 nucleotides agree with TRBD1. Germline CDR1 and CDR2: DFQATT and SNEGSKA (reference sequence). This CDR3 region has 13 residues. Germline trimming cut 5 bases from V and 0 bases from J; bases unmatched to any gene: 3. The CDR3, as DNA: TGCAGTGCTTACAGGGGATACCAAGAGACCCAGTACTTC. This codes for CSAYRGYQETQYF.

At least ten counts were recorded for this clonotype. The CDR3 protein is CAISAQGSTEAFF. The CDR3 DNA reads TGTGCCATCAGTGCCCAGGGGAGCACTGAAGCTTTCTTT. This rearrangement joins TRBV10-3 to TRBJ1-1; a weak D match, TRBD1 (6 bases). The CDR3 consists of 13 residues. The germline V gene encodes CDR1 ENHRY and CDR2 SYGVKD. Trimming left V 4 bases short and J 4 bases short, with 10 bases between.

This clonotype occurred many times. The chain is built from TRBV7-3 and TRBJ1-1; no definite D call. V lost 5 bases and J 4 bases, leaving 14 bases between the germline ends. Germline loops: CDR1 SGHTA, CDR2 FQGTGA. The CDR3 covers 14 residues. CDR3 in amino acids: CASSPPKGGTEAFF. CDR3 in DNA: TGTGCCAGCAGCCCTCCCAAAGGAGGCACTGAAGCTTTCTTT.

In this sample, this clonotype turned up many times. The gene calls are TRBV6-2 or TRBV6-3 and TRBJ2-2; 14 nucleotides agree with TRBD2. Germline CDR1 MNHEY, CDR2 SVGEGT. V shed 9 bases and J 4 bases; nucleotides not matched to a gene: 10. The CDR3 is made up of 17 amino acids. In DNA form, the CDR3 reads TGTGCCAGTCTGTTACTCGGGACTAGCGGGGGCACCGGGGAGCTGTTTTTT. It is translated as CASLLLGTSGGTGELFF.

This clonotype has a count of ten or more. The V call is TRBV6-5, the J call TRBJ2-3; no firm D call. Trimming removed 4 bases at V and 4 bases at J, with 18 bases between. Germline V gene sequence: CDR1 MNHEY, CDR2 SVGAGI. The CDR3 covers 16 residues. The CDR3 nucleotides are TGTGCCAGCAGTTCCCGGGTAAGGGATGGCGCAGATACGCAGTATTTT. Protein product: CASSSRVRDGADTQYF.

This clonotype was seen at least ten times. The V call is TRBV7-9, the J call TRBJ2-7, with a possible D match to TRBD2 (5 bases). Trimming took 0 bases from V and 0 from J, leaving 9 bases between them. Germline V gives CDR1 SEHNR, CDR2 FQNEAQ (reference sequence). The CDR3 sequence is 15 residues long. CDR3 region: CASSLAGEDSYEQYF. In nucleotides, the CDR3 is TGTGCCAGCAGCTTAGCGGGAGAGGACTCCTACGAGCAGTACTTC.

This clonotype was observed a handful of times. This chain connects TRBV4-3 to TRBJ1-5; perhaps TRBD1 as D (6 bases). Looked up from germline, CDR1 is LGHNA and CDR2 is YSLEER. Trimming took off 2 bases at V and 0 bases at J, with 8 bases between the two ends. CDR3 size: 15 residues. CDR3 DNA sequence: TGCGCCAGCAGCCAAAACAGGGATAGCAATCAGCCCCAGCATTTT. This sequence encodes CASSQNRDSNQPQHF.

At least ten counts were recorded for this clonotype. The V call is TRBV5-1, the J call TRBJ1-4; possibly TRBD1 for D (5 bases). This CDR3 contains 13 residues. Trimming took off 1 base at V and 8 bases at J, with 9 bases between the two ends. From germline, CDR1 is SGHRS and CDR2 YFSETQ. In DNA, the CDR3 is TGCGCCAGCAGCTTGCAGGGTGGAGAAAAACTGTTTTTT. Its translation is CASSLQGGEKLFF.

This clonotype appeared many times. The rearrangement uses TRBV10-3 and TRBJ1-1, with 10 nucleotides matching TRBD1. This CDR3 has 15 residues. The V and J ends lost 6 bases and 3 bases, in that order; junction bases with no gene match: 7. Germline-derived CDR1 and CDR2 are ENHRY and SYGVKD. The CDR3 DNA reads TGTGCCATCAGCTTGACAGGGGGCGAGGACACTGAAGCTTTCTTT. Its protein is CAISLTGGEDTEAFF.

This clonotype was detected many times. J is TRBJ2-5 and V is TRBV6-1; TRBD1 might be the D (5 bases). Looked up from germline, CDR1 is MNHNS and CDR2 is SASEGT. V lost 11 bases, J lost 8 bases, and 12 bases lay in between. This CDR3 contains 10 residues. The CDR3 DNA follows: TGTGCCGCCAGGGCGGATACCCAGTACTTC. It codes for CAARADTQYF.

This clonotype was counted many times. V is TRBV5-1 and J is TRBJ1-5; 12 nucleotides match TRBD1. The CDR3 extends over 16 amino acids. After removal of 4 bases from V and 3 bases from J, the junction contained 5 bases not matched to a gene. Germline V gene sequence: CDR1 SGHRS, CDR2 YFSETQ. The chain's CDR3 is CASSLGQGANNQPQHF. The CDR3 region has the DNA TGCGCCAGCAGCCTGGGACAGGGGGCGAACAATCAGCCCCAGCATTTT.

This clonotype was seen repeatedly, ten times or more. The rearrangement uses TRBV18 and TRBJ2-1; D is uncertain. The CDR3 contains 16 residues. Germline loops: CDR1 KGHSH, CDR2 LQKENI. V lost 4 bases and J 5 bases, leaving 18 bases between the germline ends. CDR3 coding DNA: TGTGCCAGCTCACTTGTTGATTGGACGGCGGACAATGAGCAGTTCTTC. Translating gives CASSLVDWTADNEQFF.

The table lists this clonotype with many counts. V and J are TRBV5-6 and TRBJ2-3; TRBD2 is a possible D gene (5 bases). The V gene lost 3 bases and the J gene lost 3 bases, with 14 bases spanning the gap. This CDR3 region has 15 residues. In germline, CDR1 is SGHDT, CDR2 YYEEEE. The CDR3 DNA reads as TGTGCCAGCAGCTCCGCCAGCGGTGGGACAGATACGCAGTATTTT. This encodes CASSSASGGTDTQYF. The full variable domain, in which reference TRBV5-6 and TRBJ2-3 provide the parts outside the CDR3, is DAGVTQSPTHLIKTRGQQVTLRCSPKSGHDTVSWYQQALGQGPQFIFQYYEEEERQRGNFPDRFSGHQFPNYSSELNVNALLLGDSALYLCASSSASGGTDTQYFGPGTRLTVL.

The sample holds a few counts of this clonotype. The rearrangement uses TRBV6-2 or TRBV6-3 and TRBJ2-3; perhaps TRBD2 as D (7 bases). Germline-derived CDR1 and CDR2 are MNHEY and SVGEGT. The V end was cut by 3 bases, the J end by 4 bases, with 14 bases between. The CDR3 length is 15 residues. The CDR3 loop reads CASSYFGGPADTQYF. CDR3 nucleotide sequence: TGTGCCAGCAGTTATTTCGGGGGGCCAGCAGATACGCAGTATTTT.

This clonotype was recorded at least ten times. The J gene is TRBJ2-5, the V gene TRBV7-6, with 7 bases matching TRBD2. The V gene end was trimmed by 1 base and the J gene end by 5 bases; junction bases not matched to a gene: 10. The germline V gene has CDR1 SGHVS and CDR2 FNYEAQ. There are 16 residues in the CDR3. The CDR3 loop is CASSLDVPGGAETQYF. In nucleotides, the CDR3 is TGTGCCAGCAGCTTAGACGTTCCGGGGGGTGCGGAGACCCAGTACTTC.

This clonotype has a count of ten or more. The chain combines TRBV7-6 with TRBJ2-7, with 8 bases matching TRBD1. The CDR3 length is 16 residues. With V trimmed by 3 bases and J by 5 bases, 12 bases remained unmatched. Germline CDR1 reads SGHVS; CDR2 reads FNYEAQ. The CDR3 DNA is TGTGCCAGCAGCTTGGTGACAGGGGTCGTGGCCCACGAGCAGTACTTC. It encodes CASSLVTGVVAHEQYF.

This clonotype occurred many times. This chain connects TRBV11-1 to TRBJ1-2; D is unresolved. Trimming shortened V by 10 bases and J by 2 bases, and 8 bases separated the two germline ends. The CDR3 spans 11 residues. Germline CDR1 is SGHAT and CDR2 is FQDESV (reference sequence). The CDR3 loop is CAIRVNYGYTF. The CDR3 DNA reads TGTGCCATCAGAGTAAACTATGGCTACACCTTC.

In its sample, this clonotype was seen many times. The chain is built from TRBV7-2 and TRBJ2-3, with 15 bases fitting TRBD2. Germline assignment: CDR1 SGHTA and CDR2 FQGNSA. J lost 6 bases, V lost 4 bases, and 8 bases had no gene match. CDR3 length: 17 amino acids. CDR3 DNA: TGTGCCAGCAGCTCCGGACTAGCGGGGGGGCCATCTGATACGCAGTATTTT. Translation: CASSSGLAGGPSDTQYF.

This clonotype has ten or more counts. V and J are TRBV19 and TRBJ1-2; 7 positions match TRBD1. Germline CDR1 is LNHDA and CDR2 is SQIVND (reference sequence). The CDR3 spans 16 residues. The V segment lost 5 bases and the J segment 7 bases; nucleotides outside the gene matches: 16. The CDR3 sequence: CASSLHPSQGFFGYTF. CDR3 DNA sequence: TGTGCCAGTAGTCTGCACCCTTCACAGGGGTTTTTTGGCTACACCTTC.

This clonotype came up many times. The rearrangement uses TRBV5-4 and TRBJ1-1, with D possibly being TRBD1 (5 bases). CDR3 length: 19 amino acids. Trimming cost V 0 bases and J 2 bases, with 23 bases left between them. Per germline, CDR1 SGHNT and CDR2 YYREEE (reference sequence). As DNA, the CDR3 is TGTGCCAGCAGCTTGGGCCCAGGTAGGGGTCTGGGGCTTAACACTGAAGCTTTCTTT. Translating it yields CASSLGPGRGLGLNTEAFF.

This clonotype appeared many times. V usage is TRBV12-3 or TRBV12-4 and J usage is TRBJ1-5; 7 bases are shared with TRBD1. The CDR3 has 15 amino acids. Germline trimming cut 4 bases from V and 0 bases from J; bases unmatched to any gene: 3. The CDR3 DNA follows: TGTGCCAGCAGTTGGGACAGTTATAGCAATCAGCCCCAGCATTTT. As protein: CASSWDSYSNQPQHF.

This clonotype appeared a few times. The V gene is TRBV3-1, the J gene TRBJ2-1; 10 bases match TRBD2. Germline V gene lookup returns CDR1 LGHDT and CDR2 YNNKEL (reference sequence). The J segment lost 9 bases and the V segment lost 4 bases, leaving 12 bases of the junction unmatched. The CDR3 totals 16 residues. Here the CDR3 DNA reads TGTGCCAGCAGCCCAAAAAGACTAGCGGGTTCTGGTGAGCAGTTCTTC. Protein product: CASSPKRLAGSGEQFF.

Many counts were recorded for this clonotype. The rearrangement uses TRBV20-1 and TRBJ2-7; 9 positions match TRBD2. The CDR3 has 15 amino acids. J was trimmed by 10 bases and V by 3 bases; bases with no gene match: 16. CDR1 DFQATT and CDR2 SNEGSKA come from the germline V gene (reference sequence). The DNA for the CDR3 is TGCAGTGCTAGCGGACTGGGTCTAGCGGGGTCGGATCAGTACTTC. It codes for CSASGLGLAGSDQYF.

This clonotype has at least ten counts. V is TRBV29-1 and J is TRBJ2-5, with D unresolved. The CDR3 totals 13 residues. V lost 3 bases and J lost 3, with 11 bases in between. Germline V gene lookup returns CDR1 SQVTM and CDR2 ANQGSEA. As DNA, the CDR3 is TGCAGCGTTGACGAGACAAACGAAGAGACCCAGTACTTC. Its protein is CSVDETNEETQYF. The full variable domain, rest sourced from reference TRBV29-1 and TRBJ2-5, is SAVISQKPSRDICQRGTSLTIQCQVDSQVTMMFWYRQQPGQSLTLIATANQGSEATYESGFVIDKFPISRPNLTFSTLTVSNMSPEDSSIYLCSVDETNEETQYFGPGTRLLVL.